These 15 T cell receptor beta chains share one sample of origin, sequenced in a study of tumor and adjacent non-tumor tissue in lung cancer. No cell sorting was done before RNA was extracted from the tissue. More than 3 cm separated this lung sample from the edge of the tumor. A modified ARM-PCR protocol with three rounds of nested PCR amplified TCRbeta. TCRdb called the multiplex PCR reads again in MiXCR, with one record for every CDR3 protein. Here the sample spans some 80,000 distinct CDR3 sequences, less than 85% being singletons. Specimen: distant non-tumor lung tissue. Receptors were obtained from a man aged 70-80 years with non-small cell lung cancer.

About this clonotype: The junction does not match germline at one end; this may be a read error. The V call is TRBV11-3, the J call TRBJ2-5; TRBD2 is a possible D gene (6 bases). The CDR3 length is 16 residues. CDR1 is SGHNT and CDR2 is YENEEA in the germline V gene. The CDR3 loop reads CSSSLGVGRLVETQYF. Here the CDR3 DNA reads TGTTCCAGCAGCTTAGGTGTGGGGAGACTAGTGGAGACCCAGTACTTC. Supplemented by reference TRBV11-3 and TRBJ2-5, the full variable domain reads EAGVVQSPRYKIIEKKQPVAFWCNPISGHNTLYWYLQNLGQGPELLIRYENEEAVDDSQLPKDRFSAERLKGVDSTLKIQPAELGDSAVYLCSSSLGVGRLVETQYFGPGTRLLVL.

The chain has TRBV28 and TRBJ1-6; D possibly corresponds to TRBD1 (6 bases). V lost 4 bases and J 14 bases, leaving 21 bases between the germline ends. Germline V gene data show CDR1 as MDHEN and CDR2 as SYDVKM. This CDR3 comprises 15 residues. CDR3: CASSSEQGAGSALHF. In nucleotides, the CDR3 is TGTGCCAGCAGTTCGGAACAGGGCGCTGGATCAGCCCTCCACTTT.

Concerning this clonotype itself: Compared with germline, one end of the junction differs, possibly owing to a read error. The rearrangement links TRBV5-4 to TRBJ1-2; no reliable D call. Germline CDR1 SGHNT, CDR2 YYREEE (reference sequence). This CDR3 is 12 amino acids long. The CDR3: CASNLHTYGYTF. The DNA for the CDR3 is TGTGCCAGCAACTTGCATACCTATGGCTACACCTTC.

A word on this clonotype: The CDR3 carries no conserved terminal phenylalanine or tryptophan, so it likely arises from a read error. V gene TRBV11-2 combines with J gene TRBJ2-7; TRBD1 matches 8 bases. The CDR3 has 15 amino acids. Germline V gives CDR1 SGHAT, CDR2 FQNNGV. Written as DNA, the CDR3 is TGTGCCAGCGGCTTAAATCAGGGGGCCCCCTACGAGCAGTACTTG. Protein product: CASGLNQGAPYEQYL.

With respect to this clonotype: The conserved final phenylalanine or tryptophan is absent from the CDR3, which likely points to a read error. The chain has TRBV20-1 and TRBJ2-3; the D gene is possibly TRBD2 (6 bases). V lost 5 bases to trimming and J lost 4 bases, with 16 bases between them. CDR3 length: 14 residues. In germline, CDR1 is DFQATT, CDR2 SNEGSKA (reference sequence). The DNA of the CDR3 is TGCAGTGCTTTTGCTAGCGTGGGTTCAGATACGCAGTATTAT. Translated, it gives CSAFASVGSDTQYY.

The chain joins TRBV20-1 to TRBJ2-7, with D maybe TRBD1 (6 bases). Trimming removed 3 bases from V and 2 bases from J, with 14 bases in between. Per germline, CDR1 DFQATT and CDR2 SNEGSKA (reference sequence). This CDR3 comprises 14 residues. The CDR3 spells CSARPQGGAYEQYF. The CDR3 nucleotides read TGCAGTGCTAGGCCGCAAGGGGGTGCCTACGAGCAGTACTTC.

This clonotype was seen only once. This chain joins TRBV6-2 or TRBV6-3 and TRBJ1-6, with 9 positions matching TRBD1. This CDR3 is built from 16 residues. Unmatched junction bases numbered 12, after V lost 9 bases and J lost 6 bases. Germline loops: CDR1 MNHEY, CDR2 SVGEGT. This CDR3 is CASRIGTGSSNSPLHF. As DNA, the CDR3 is TGTGCCAGTAGAATCGGGACAGGGAGTTCTAATTCACCCCTCCACTTT.

On this clonotype itself: The CDR3 end shows no conserved phenylalanine or tryptophan, and so a read error is likely. Because the CDR3's place on the DNA is in doubt, the DNA is left out and the CDR3 is given as listed by TCRdb. The rearrangement uses TRBV12-3 or TRBV12-4 and TRBJ1-5; the D call in the table, TRBD1, was not verified against the DNA. The CDR3 contains 15 residues when both ends are counted. The CDR3 loop reads CVSSIGTGGNQPEHY.

The table lists this clonotype with a few counts. The chain combines TRBV11-2 with TRBJ2-3; 7 bases are shared with TRBD2. The junction had 11 bases not matched to a gene; V was cut back by 7 bases and J by 4 bases. Germline values: CDR1 SGHAT, CDR2 FQNNGV. The CDR3 runs to 15 residues. In DNA, the CDR3 is TGTGCCAGCAAGTTAGAGGGTGCGGGGGCAGATACGCAGTATTTT. Translating gives CASKLEGAGADTQYF.

As to this clonotype: A clone one base away is much larger, so this may be a read error. V and J are TRBV6-6 and TRBJ1-6; 7 bases match TRBD1. In germline, CDR1 is MNHNY, CDR2 SVGAGI (reference sequence). This CDR3 has 17 residues. CDR3 loop: CVGRRGQSDNFNSPLHF. The CDR3 coding sequence is TGTGTCGGCAGGAGGGGACAGTCCGACAATTTTAATTCACCCCTCCACTTT.

A remark on this clonotype: The junction departs from the called germline gene at one end, perhaps through a read error. The V call is TRBV20-1, the J call TRBJ1-3, with a possible D match to TRBD1 (6 bases). CDR3 length: 14 residues. The germline CDR1 and CDR2 sequences are DFQATT and SNEGSKA (reference sequence). In nucleotides, the CDR3 is TGCAGTGCTAGACAGGGGAATTCCGGAAACACCACATATTTT. Translated: CSARQGNSGNTTYF.

This clonotype has a handful of counts. The junction departs from germline at one end; a sequencing error may be responsible. The V gene is TRBV4-1, the J gene TRBJ2-7, with 11 bases fitting TRBD2. This CDR3 comprises 16 residues. Germline CDR1 and CDR2: MGHRA and YSYEKL. This chain's CDR3 is CASSRTLAGEGDEHYF. The CDR3 DNA reads TGCGCCAGTAGTCGGACACTAGCGGGAGAGGGGGACGAGCACTACTTT.

V usage is TRBV5-4 and J usage is TRBJ2-5; TRBD2 matches at 7 bases. Germline CDR1 SGHNT, CDR2 YYREEE (reference sequence). This CDR3 is 13 amino acids long. The CDR3 reads CVTSLGGEETQYF. Here the CDR3 DNA reads TGTGTCACCAGCTTGGGGGGGGAAGAGACCCAGTACTTC.

This clonotype was counted a single time. A read error may produce the germline difference seen at one junction end. The rearrangement joins TRBV13 to TRBJ1-5, with 7 bases lining up with TRBD1. Germline V gene sequence: CDR1 PRHDT, CDR2 FYEKMQ (reference sequence). The CDR3 is 18 amino acids. The CDR3 reads CASRPGQVALRDNLPQHF. The CDR3 DNA follows: TGTGCCAGCAGACCCGGACAGGTAGCTCTCCGAGACAATCTGCCCCAGCATTTT.

Of note for this clonotype: Germline is not matched at one junction end, which may reflect a read error. The V call is TRBV11-2, the J call TRBJ2-3; tentatively, D is TRBD2 (5 bases). This CDR3 spans 15 amino acids. Germline-derived CDR1 and CDR2 are SGHAT and FQNNGV. CDR3 loop: CASNLVTSGTDTQYF. DNA for the CDR3: TGTGCCAGCAACTTAGTTACTAGTGGCACAGATACGCAGTATTTT.